The 3 T cell receptor beta chains listed next were all sequenced from one sample in a study of blood T cell repertoires in COVID-19. Clones were sequenced by immunoSEQ multiplex PCR, and TCRdb holds only the in-frame ones, with some missing. The data contain around 72,000 clones, around 89% of them singletons. Material: peripheral blood. All receptors derive from a woman in her 70s with acute or convalescent COVID-19.

The chain links TRBV30 to TRBJ1-6, with 8 bases lining up with TRBD1. The CDR3 extends over 17 amino acids. Germline V gene sequence: CDR1 GTSNPN, CDR2 SVGIG (reference sequence). With V trimmed by 0 bases and J by 10 bases, 14 bases remained unmatched. The CDR3 protein is CAWSVRAPQGAGSPLHF. CDR3 DNA sequence: TGTGCCTGGAGTGTACGGGCCCCCCAGGGGGCAGGGTCACCCCTCCACTTT. Filled out from reference TRBV30 and TRBJ1-6, the complete variable domain reads SQTIHQWPATLVQPVGSPLSLECTVEGTSNPNLYWYRQAAGRGLQLLFYSVGIGQISSEVPQNLSASRPQDRQFILSSKKLLLSDSGFYLCAWSVRAPQGAGSPLHFGNGTRLTVT.

This rearrangement joins TRBV6-5 to TRBJ2-7, with D perhaps matching TRBD2 (6 bases). This CDR3 spans 13 amino acids. Trimming cost V 10 bases and J 0 bases, with 13 bases left between them. Germline loops: CDR1 MNHEY, CDR2 SVGAGI. CDR3 in DNA: TGTGCCACCACCGGGGGTACCTCCTACGAGCAGTACTTC. Amino acids: CATTGGTSYEQYF.

The chain is built from TRBV28 and TRBJ1-1, with D possibly TRBD1 on 6 matching bases. Between the trimmed V and J ends, which lost 2 bases and 11 bases, there was a span of 9 bases. From germline, CDR1 is MDHEN and CDR2 SYDVKM. This CDR3 spans 11 amino acids. The DNA of the CDR3 is TGTGCCAGCAGTTTAGCAGGGGAGGCTTTCTTT. Translating it yields CASSLAGEAFF.